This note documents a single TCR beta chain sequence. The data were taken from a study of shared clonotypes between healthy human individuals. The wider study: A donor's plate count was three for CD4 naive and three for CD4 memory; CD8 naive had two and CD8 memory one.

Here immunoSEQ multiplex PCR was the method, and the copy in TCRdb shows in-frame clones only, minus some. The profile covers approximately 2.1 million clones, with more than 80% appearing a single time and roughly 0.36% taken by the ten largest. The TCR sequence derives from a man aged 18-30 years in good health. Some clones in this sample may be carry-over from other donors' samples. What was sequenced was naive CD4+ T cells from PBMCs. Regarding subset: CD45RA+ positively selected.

For the CDR3, the DNA is TGTGCCAGCAGTTTATCCCCTATCTCCTACGAGCAGTACTTC. This translates into CASSLSPISYEQYF. J is TRBJ2-7 and V is TRBV28; the D is unclear. This CDR3 region has 14 residues. The germline gives CDR1 MDHEN, CDR2 SYDVKM. With 1 base removed from V and 0 bases from J, the gap between germline ends came to 7 bases.